One and the same sample provided the 24 T cell receptor beta chains below, sequenced in a study of technical replicates of blood from a handful of donors. The repertoire was sequenced with immunoSEQ multiplex PCR; TCRdb's copy has only in-frame clones and lacks some. This sample carries about 94,000 clones, around 95% of them seen once, and the ten largest clones take approximately 0.22%. The sequenced sample consisted of T cells isolated from PBMCs. These receptors came from a human donor in good health.

The gene calls are TRBV11-2 and TRBJ1-2; D call uncertain. The CDR3 contains 17 residues. Trimming removed 1 base from V and 4 bases from J, with 19 bases in between. Germline assignment: CDR1 SGHAT and CDR2 FQNNGV. CDR3 loop: CASSLGKLDPGSYGYTF. CDR3 nucleotide sequence: TGTGCCAGCAGCTTAGGAAAGCTAGATCCGGGGAGCTATGGCTACACCTTC. The entire variable domain, with the rest obtained from reference TRBV11-2 and TRBJ1-2, is as follows: EAGVAQSPRYKIIEKRQSVAFWCNPISGHATLYWYQQILGQGPKLLIQFQNNGVVDDSQLPKDRFSAERLKGVDSTLKIQPAKLEDSAVYLCASSLGKLDPGSYGYTFGSGTRLTVV.

The CDR3 DNA follows: TGTGCCAGCAGTACCTCGGTCGTTAGCACAGATACGCAGTATTTT. It is translated as CASSTSVVSTDTQYF. J is TRBJ2-3 and V is TRBV6-1; D is unresolved. There are 15 residues in the CDR3. Germline CDR1 reads MNHNS; CDR2 reads SASEGT. V was shortened by 5 bases and J by 0 bases, with 12 bases between the two germline ends.

The chain joins TRBV29-1 to TRBJ2-5; 10 bases are shared with TRBD2. Per germline, CDR1 SQVTM and CDR2 ANQGSEA. The CDR3 loop spans 17 amino acids. Unmatched junction bases numbered 10, after V lost 1 base and J lost 2 bases. CDR3 in amino acids: CSVEVLAGVLFQETQYF. The CDR3 DNA follows: TGCAGCGTTGAAGTCCTAGCGGGGGTCCTATTTCAAGAGACCCAGTACTTC.

The rearrangement joins TRBV2 to TRBJ2-7, with D perhaps matching TRBD2 (5 bases). The V gene lost 8 bases and the J gene lost 5 bases, with 19 bases spanning the gap. The CDR3 sequence is 14 residues long. In germline, CDR1 is SNHLY, CDR2 FYNNEI. The CDR3 spells CASVRFRGPHEQYF. The CDR3 DNA reads as TGTGCCAGCGTCCGGTTCCGAGGGCCCCACGAGCAGTACTTC.

V usage is TRBV11-3 and J usage is TRBJ2-3; D uncertain. V lost 5 bases and J 2 bases, leaving 14 bases between the germline ends. There are 15 residues in the CDR3. The germline V gene has CDR1 SGHNT and CDR2 YENEEA. In DNA, the CDR3 is TGTGCCAGCAGCCCAGGCGTTAAGACCACAGATACGCAGTATTTT. Its protein is CASSPGVKTTDTQYF.

This clone was counted once. It is unclear where the CDR3 begins or ends on the DNA, so no DNA is shown, and the CDR3 is as TCRdb lists it. The V gene is TRBV29-1, the J gene TRBJ1-6. 14 amino acids form the CDR3, both terminal residues included. CDR1 is SQVTM and CDR2 is ANQGSEA in the germline V gene. The CDR3 protein is CSAGFGAGNSPLHF.

This clone was picked up a small number of times. The chain has TRBV7-8 and TRBJ1-3, with D hard to call. This CDR3 comprises 18 residues. Trimming removed 3 bases at V and 4 bases at J, with 22 bases between. Per germline, CDR1 SGHVS and CDR2 FQNEAQ. The CDR3 spells CASSFRQAVGLSGNTIYF. CDR3 coding DNA: TGTGCCAGCAGCTTCCGTCAGGCAGTCGGATTAAGCGGAAACACCATATATTTT.

This clone has just one count. The rearrangement links TRBV19 to TRBJ1-2; D uncertain. The CDR3 has 12 amino acids. Between the trimmed V and J ends, which lost 5 bases and 4 bases, there was a span of 8 bases. The germline V gene encodes CDR1 LNHDA and CDR2 SQIVND (reference sequence). The chain's CDR3 is CASSFTPYGYTF. The CDR3, as DNA: TGTGCCAGTAGTTTTACACCCTATGGCTACACCTTC.

The rearrangement uses TRBV10-3 and TRBJ2-1, with 7 bases lining up with TRBD1. Germline lookup yields CDR1 ENHRY and CDR2 SYGVKD. Germline trimming cut 7 bases from V and 5 bases from J; bases unmatched to any gene: 8. The CDR3 has 14 amino acids. Here the CDR3 DNA reads TGTGCCATCAATAATAGGGGACAGCACAATGAGCAGTTCTTC. Amino acid sequence: CAINNRGQHNEQFF.

This chain joins TRBV5-1 and TRBJ1-2; 7 nucleotides align to TRBD1. Germline CDR1 is SGHRS and CDR2 is YFSETQ. Trimming cost V 4 bases and J 2 bases; bases outside gene matches: 5. CDR3 length: 14 amino acids. The CDR3 region is CASSPLRGNYGYTF. The DNA of the CDR3 is TGCGCCAGCAGCCCGCTCAGGGGGAACTATGGCTACACCTTC. The full variable domain, rest sourced from reference TRBV5-1 and TRBJ1-2, is KAGVTQTPRYLIKTRGQQVTLSCSPISGHRSVSWYQQTPGQGLQFLFEYFSETQRNKGNFPGRFSGRQFSNSRSEMNVSTLELGDSALYLCASSPLRGNYGYTFGSGTRLTVV.

This clone has just one count. The chain carries TRBV14 and TRBJ1-1, with D possibly being TRBD1 (5 bases). The CDR3 length is 15 residues. Trimming took off 0 bases at V and 1 base at J, with 9 bases between the two ends. The germline V gene encodes CDR1 SGHDN and CDR2 FVKESK. CDR3 DNA sequence: TGTGCCAGCAGCCAAGAAGGACACCGGAACACTGAAGCTTTCTTT. It yields the protein CASSQEGHRNTEAFF.

Only a few counts were recorded for this clone. This chain uses TRBV10-1 with TRBJ1-2; D not certain. The CDR3 length is 14 residues. V lost 0 bases, J lost 2 bases, and 7 bases lay in between. Germline V gene data show CDR1 as WNHNN and CDR2 as SYGVQD (reference sequence). The CDR3 spells CASSESSRNYGYTF. The CDR3 DNA sequence: TGCGCCAGCAGTGAGTCGTCACGGAACTATGGCTACACCTTC.

The chain uses TRBV9 and TRBJ2-1; D perhaps matches TRBD1 (6 bases). Germline CDR1 reads SGDLS; CDR2 reads YYNGEE. This CDR3 is built from 17 residues. V gave up 4 bases and J gave up 1 base, with 18 bases separating them. The CDR3 DNA follows: TGTGCCAGCAGCCAAACTGACCTCCAGGGGTCCTACAATGAGCAGTTCTTC. This translates into CASSQTDLQGSYNEQFF. Full variable domain (missing parts from reference TRBV9 and TRBJ2-1): DSGVTQTPKHLITATGQRVTLRCSPRSGDLSVYWYQQSLDQGLQFLIQYYNGEERAKGNILERFSAQQFPDLHSELNLSSLELGDSALYFCASSQTDLQGSYNEQFFGPGTRLTVL.

This clone was picked up one time. The gene calls are TRBV6-5 and TRBJ1-1; 7 nucleotides agree with TRBD1. J lost 0 bases, V lost 6 bases, and 4 bases had no gene match. The CDR3 spans 14 residues. Germline assignment: CDR1 MNHEY and CDR2 SVGAGI. DNA for the CDR3: TGTGCCAGCAGCCCGGGACAGCTGAACACTGAAGCTTTCTTT. It is translated as CASSPGQLNTEAFF.

V gene TRBV10-2 combines with J gene TRBJ2-1; tentative D call: TRBD1 (6 bases). Germline values: CDR1 WSHSY, CDR2 SAAADI. CDR3 length: 13 residues. Trimming took off 5 bases at V and 6 bases at J, with 11 bases between the two ends. CDR3 DNA sequence: TGCGCCAGCAGTCAGGTAGGGGGCAATGAGCAGTTCTTC. Protein sequence: CASSQVGGNEQFF.

The chain combines TRBV18 with TRBJ2-7; 7 bases map to TRBD1. Losses at the gene ends were 3 bases for V and 2 bases for J; bases not matched to a gene: 4. The CDR3 consists of 14 residues. Germline V gene data show CDR1 as KGHSH and CDR2 as LQKENI. CDR3 in DNA: TGTGCCAGCTCACCTGCCGGGACAGCCTACGAGCAGTACTTC. Translating gives CASSPAGTAYEQYF.

J is TRBJ2-1 and V is TRBV15, with 9 bases identical to TRBD1. The germline V gene encodes CDR1 LNHNV and CDR2 YYDKDF (reference sequence). The CDR3 runs 16 residues. The ends lost 2 bases at V and 9 bases at J; junction bases unmatched: 11. CDR3 DNA sequence: TGTGCCACCAGCAGAAATAGGGGACAGGGAGGAATTGAGCAGTTCTTC. Its translation: CATSRNRGQGGIEQFF.

The chain has TRBV2 and TRBJ1-4, with D hard to call. With 6 bases removed from V and 8 bases from J, the gap between germline ends came to 16 bases. CDR1 is SNHLY and CDR2 is FYNNEI in the germline V gene. CDR3 size: 14 residues. In DNA, the CDR3 is TGTGCCAGCAGGGTGGTGAGCCCTCGGGAAAAACTGTTTTTT. It encodes CASRVVSPREKLFF.

The J gene is TRBJ1-2, the V gene TRBV2, with D maybe TRBD1 (5 bases). Germline loops: CDR1 SNHLY, CDR2 FYNNEI. The CDR3 has 16 amino acids. The V end lost 1 base, the J end lost 4 bases, and 16 bases lay between the germline ends. CDR3 bases: TGTGCCAGCAGTGAAGTACAGGAACCTCCTATCTATGGCTACACCTTC. Translated, it gives CASSEVQEPPIYGYTF.

This clone was detected a few times. V usage is TRBV4-1 and J usage is TRBJ1-4; D perhaps matches TRBD1 (6 bases). The length of the CDR3 is 17 residues. Trimming took off 1 base at V and 5 bases at J, with 17 bases between the two ends. CDR1 and CDR2 from the germline V gene are MGHRA and YSYEKL. The CDR3 sequence is CASSQGGTGSTNEKLFF. The CDR3 coding sequence is TGCGCCAGCAGCCAAGGGGGAACAGGGTCCACAAATGAAAAACTGTTTTTT.

This sequence joins TRBV4-1 and TRBJ2-7; perhaps TRBD1 as D (7 bases). Germline CDR1 reads MGHRA; CDR2 reads YSYEKL. V lost 4 bases and J 1 base, leaving 23 bases between the germline ends. The CDR3 totals 18 residues. The CDR3 is CASSRGGAGGFSSYEQYF. CDR3 sequence (DNA): TGCGCCAGCAGCCGGGGCGGGGCAGGGGGTTTTAGTTCCTACGAGCAGTACTTC.

The rearrangement links TRBV29-1 to TRBJ1-1; 9 bases align to TRBD1. With 6 bases clipped from V and 1 base from J, the junction kept 3 bases outside the gene matches. Germline V CDR1 and CDR2: SQVTM, ANQGSEA. The CDR3 has 13 residues. The CDR3 DNA reads as TGCAGCGTGGGGACAGGGCCGAACACTGAAGCTTTCTTT. Its translation is CSVGTGPNTEAFF.

This clone was observed a single time. The rearrangement links TRBV6-5 to TRBJ2-5; D possibly corresponds to TRBD1 (5 bases). Trimming left V 6 bases short and J 0 bases short, with 14 bases between. The CDR3 covers 15 residues. Germline CDR1 and CDR2: MNHEY and SVGAGI. The CDR3 spells CASSWGSSDQETQYF. The CDR3 DNA sequence: TGTGCCAGCAGCTGGGGCTCGAGCGACCAAGAGACCCAGTACTTC.

This clone appeared a single time. This sequence joins TRBV6-1 and TRBJ2-7; D ambiguous. Germline CDR1 reads MNHNS; CDR2 reads SASEGT. This CDR3 is 12 amino acids long. V was clipped by 4 bases and J by 4 bases, with 8 bases between them. This CDR3 is CASSVGGYEQYF. CDR3 nucleotide sequence: TGTGCCAGCAGTGTTGGCGGATACGAGCAGTACTTC.